Following are 22 T cell receptor beta chains from one sample sequenced in a study of T cells in Graves' hyperthyroidism and ophthalmopathy (dated by TCRdb to between 2019 and 2020). The library came from multiplex PCR. Data came from an Illumina HiSeq 2000. Amplification of TCR beta CDR3 regions was carried out from RNA transcripts. A first-round RT-PCR of the TCR CDR3 used the HTBI primer set with the Qiagen OneStep RT-PCR kit. The public reads were reprocessed in TCRdb via fastp at Q25 and MiXCR, keeping in-frame beta chains. CDR3 protein sequences are deduplicated, and each keeps its most common genes and DNA. This sample comprises approximately 400,000 distinct CDR3 sequences, 25% of them detected only once. 73% of the sample comes from the top ten. The sequenced sample was blood. These receptors were taken from a middle-aged man with Graves' hyperthyroidism.

This clonotype was detected a few times. The rearrangement uses TRBV20-1 and TRBJ1-1; a weak D match, TRBD1 (5 bases). Trimming cost V 3 bases and J 0 bases, with 23 bases left between them. This CDR3 is 18 amino acids long. Germline assignment: CDR1 DFQATT and CDR2 SNEGSKA (reference sequence). DNA for the CDR3: TGCAGTGCTAGTAGGTGGACTAGGGACGCAACCTTGAACACTGAAGCTTTCTTT. As protein: CSASRWTRDATLNTEAFF.

This clonotype came up many times. The V gene is TRBV7-3, the J gene TRBJ2-7, with a weak D call TRBD1 (6 bases). V was shortened by 4 bases and J by 2 bases, with 12 bases between the two germline ends. The germline V gene encodes CDR1 SGHTA and CDR2 FQGTGA. The CDR3 contains 14 residues. CDR3 nucleotide sequence: TGTGCCAGCAGCTATGGGGACAAAGCCTACGAGCAGTACTTC. Its protein is CASSYGDKAYEQYF.

This chain links TRBV9 with TRBJ1-3, with a weak D call TRBD1 (5 bases). Germline CDR1 SGDLS, CDR2 YYNGEE. V dropped 0 bases and J dropped 4 bases, with 8 bases sitting between them. CDR3 length equals 14 residues. In DNA, the CDR3 is TGTGCCAGCAGCGTAGAAGGGGCCGGAAACACCATATATTTT. Translating it yields CASSVEGAGNTIYF.

The chain employs TRBV7-9 and TRBJ2-1; 7 bases match TRBD2. The CDR3 spans 12 residues. With 7 bases clipped from V and 10 bases from J, the junction kept 7 bases outside the gene matches. Germline lookup yields CDR1 SEHNR and CDR2 FQNEAQ (reference sequence). CDR3 bases: TGTGCCAGCACCCAGACTAGCAGGGAGCAGTTCTTC. Translation gives CASTQTSREQFF.

This clonotype was observed a handful of times. The rearrangement joins TRBV12-3 or TRBV12-4 to TRBJ2-7; TRBD2 might be the D (6 bases). The CDR3 length is 14 residues. V dropped 8 bases and J dropped 0 bases, with 14 bases sitting between them. The CDR3 DNA reads as TGTGCCAGCGGGGGACTTAGGAGCTCCTACGAGCAGTACTTC. This sequence encodes CASGGLRSSYEQYF.

This clonotype appeared a single time. This chain uses TRBV12-5 with TRBJ2-1; 7 nucleotides line up with TRBD2. This CDR3 is built from 15 residues. The germline gives CDR1 LGHNT, CDR2 FRNRAP. Unmatched junction bases numbered 15, after V lost 6 bases and J lost 10 bases. CDR3 in amino acids: CASGRPSGGAEEQFF. The CDR3 bases are TGTGCTAGTGGCCGACCTAGCGGAGGTGCGGAGGAGCAGTTCTTC.

There are many counts of this clonotype. CDR3 nucleotides: TGTGCCAGCAGTCACGGTGAACAGGCGACCTACGAGCAGTACTTC. Amino acid sequence: CASSHGEQATYEQYF. The J gene is TRBJ2-7, the V gene TRBV2; D might be TRBD1 (5 bases). This CDR3 has 15 residues. The germline CDR1 and CDR2 sequences are SNHLY and FYNNEI. Trimming pared 5 bases from V and 2 bases from J, leaving 16 bases between.

CDR3 sequence reads: CASSLRDWRATNEKLFF. CDR3 nucleotides: TGCGCCAGCAGCTTGAGGGACTGGCGCGCAACTAATGAAAAACTGTTTTTT. The V and J genes are TRBV5-1 and TRBJ1-4; tentatively, D is TRBD1 (5 bases). The germline CDR1 and CDR2 sequences are SGHRS and YFSETQ. The CDR3 is 17 residues long. The V and J ends lost 1 base and 0 bases respectively, with 13 bases between them.

The V gene is TRBV18, the J gene TRBJ2-1; 7 bases are shared with TRBD2. CDR3 length equals 15 residues. The trim removed 3 bases at V and 6 bases at J, leaving 8 bases unmatched. CDR1 and CDR2 from the germline V gene are KGHSH and LQKENI. The CDR3 sequence is CASSPMTSFFNEQFF. CDR3 coding DNA: TGTGCCAGCTCACCCATGACTAGCTTTTTCAATGAGCAGTTCTTC. Looking up the rest from reference TRBV18 and TRBJ2-1 gives the full variable domain: NAGVMQNPRHLVRRRGQEARLRCSPMKGHSHVYWYRQLPEEGLKFMVYLQKENIIDESGMPKERFSAEFPKEGPSILRIQQVVRGDSAAYFCASSPMTSFFNEQFFGPGTRLTVL.

This clonotype was counted only a few times. CDR3 nucleotide sequence: TGTGCCAGCAGACTCCAGGGACAGGGGTCCGGGGCCAACGTCCTGACTTTC. Protein: CASRLQGQGSGANVLTF. The chain combines TRBV6-1 with TRBJ2-6; 10 nucleotides agree with TRBD1. Germline CDR1 MNHNS, CDR2 SASEGT. The CDR3 is 17 residues long. Trimming took 6 bases from V and 4 from J; bases not matched to a gene: 9.

In regard to this clonotype: At one end, the junction sequence differs from germline, possibly due to a read error. The rearrangement joins TRBV5-1 to TRBJ2-1; TRBD2 agrees at 8 bases. Germline values: CDR1 SGHRS, CDR2 YFSETQ. This CDR3 has 15 residues. CDR3: CASGLASGRGNEQFF. CDR3 nucleotide sequence: TGCGCCAGCGGCTTGGCCAGCGGGAGAGGTAATGAGCAGTTCTTC. Filled out from reference TRBV5-1 and TRBJ2-1, the complete variable domain reads KAGVTQTPRYLIKTRGQQVTLSCSPISGHRSVSWYQQTPGQGLQFLFEYFSETQRNKGNFPGRFSGRQFSNSRSEMNVSTLELGDSALYLCASGLASGRGNEQFFGPGTRLTVL.

This clonotype was counted only a few times. The chain employs TRBV11-3 and TRBJ2-1; D uncertain. CDR3 size: 12 residues. Germline lookup yields CDR1 SGHNT and CDR2 YENEEA. Trimming took 1 base from V and 13 from J, leaving 11 bases between them. CDR3 coding DNA: TGTGCCAGCAGCTTAGCCCGCCCTAGTCAGTTCTTC. Its protein product is CASSLARPSQFF.

The chain carries TRBV6-2 or TRBV6-3 and TRBJ1-6, with D possibly TRBD1 on 6 matching bases. There are 16 residues in the CDR3. Looked up from germline, CDR1 is MNHEY and CDR2 is SVGEGT. V lost 6 bases and J 4 bases, leaving 16 bases between the germline ends. The CDR3 DNA sequence: TGTGCCAGCAGCCGGACAGAGATTCTTTATAATTCACCCCTCCACTTT. Its translation is CASSRTEILYNSPLHF.

The chain links TRBV7-8 to TRBJ2-7; 9 bases align to TRBD1. Germline V gene data show CDR1 as SGHVS and CDR2 as FQNEAQ. The length of the CDR3 is 15 residues. V was clipped by 5 bases and J by 3 bases; unmatched bases: 8. This CDR3 reads CASSLVGTGIYEQYF. CDR3 sequence (DNA): TGTGCCAGCAGCCTCGTCGGGACAGGGATCTACGAGCAGTACTTC.

This clonotype was seen only a few times. The V call is TRBV11-2, the J call TRBJ2-1; D unclear. Trimming cost V 0 bases and J 9 bases, with 6 bases left between them. This CDR3 has 12 amino acids. CDR1 SGHAT and CDR2 FQNNGV come from the germline V gene. For the CDR3, the DNA is TGTGCCAGCAGCTTAGAATGGGGTGAGCAGTTCTTC. Its translation: CASSLEWGEQFF.

The rearrangement links TRBV20-1 to TRBJ1-1; D gene uncertain. CDR3 size: 11 residues. Germline V gene sequence: CDR1 DFQATT, CDR2 SNEGSKA (reference sequence). The germline V and J ends were trimmed by 4 bases and 2 bases, with 5 bases remaining between them. The CDR3 is CSAKYNTEAFF. CDR3 nucleotides: TGCAGTGCTAAATACAACACTGAAGCTTTCTTT.

This clonotype was seen repeatedly, ten times or more. This rearrangement joins TRBV2 to TRBJ2-1; TRBD2 might be the D (6 bases). This CDR3 has 14 residues. Germline-derived CDR1 and CDR2 are SNHLY and FYNNEI. Trimming cost V 0 bases and J 8 bases, with 11 bases left between them. The CDR3: CASSEAGSVDEQFF. The DNA of the CDR3 is TGTGCCAGCAGTGAAGCCGGGAGTGTTGATGAGCAGTTCTTC.

The rearrangement uses TRBV20-1 and TRBJ1-5, with D uncertain. The CDR3 has 13 residues. Per germline, CDR1 DFQATT and CDR2 SNEGSKA (reference sequence). Trimming took 3 bases from V and 6 from J, leaving 12 bases between them. The DNA for the CDR3 is TGCAGTGCTAGGTCCTTCAACGGTCAGCCCCAGCATTTT. Translation gives CSARSFNGQPQHF.

This clonotype appeared a few times. The genes are TRBV6-2 or TRBV6-3 and TRBJ2-5, with D possibly TRBD1 on 6 matching bases. This CDR3 region has 17 residues. Germline V gene lookup returns CDR1 MNHEY and CDR2 SVGEGT. The V and J ends lost 0 bases and 5 bases respectively, with 19 bases between them. CDR3 sequence reads: CASSYSGTTPLGETQYF. Here the CDR3 DNA reads TGTGCCAGCAGTTACTCCGGGACAACACCTCTTGGGGAGACCCAGTACTTC.

The table lists this clonotype with a few counts. The chain employs TRBV7-3 and TRBJ1-1; D ambiguous. The CDR3 spans 13 residues. The V and J ends lost 0 bases and 8 bases respectively, with 10 bases between them. Germline V gene data show CDR1 as SGHTA and CDR2 as FQGTGA. The CDR3 DNA is TGTGCCAGCAGCTTAACCCGGGAGCAGGAAGCTTTCTTT. Its translation is CASSLTREQEAFF. Filled out from reference TRBV7-3 and TRBJ1-1, the complete variable domain reads GAGVSQTPSNKVTEKGKYVELRCDPISGHTALYWYRQSLGQGPEFLIYFQGTGAADDSGLPNDRFFAVRPEGSVSTLKIQRTERGDSAVYLCASSLTREQEAFFGQGTRLTVV.

This clonotype was found many times. The V call is TRBV12-3 or TRBV12-4, the J call TRBJ2-7; D possibly corresponds to TRBD2 (6 bases). Trimming shortened V by 2 bases and J by 1 base, and 15 bases separated the two germline ends. This CDR3 comprises 16 residues. CDR3 sequence: CASSLFGGTGSYEQYF. The DNA of the CDR3 is TGTGCCAGCAGTTTATTCGGCGGGACTGGATCCTACGAGCAGTACTTC.

This clonotype was detected many times. The rearrangement uses TRBV5-1 and TRBJ2-2; D remains unclear. The germline V gene has CDR1 SGHRS and CDR2 YFSETQ. V lost 2 bases, J lost 1 base, and 6 bases lay in between. This CDR3 spans 14 amino acids. CDR3 sequence: CASSFAGNTGELFF. As DNA, the CDR3 is TGCGCCAGCAGCTTCGCAGGGAACACCGGGGAGCTGTTTTTT.